What follows are 3 T cell receptor beta chains derived from one specimen sequenced in a study of molecular identifiers for immune sequencing clone quantification. TCRdb passed the PCR reads through MiXCR, listing each CDR3 protein once. The sample lists around 320,000 distinct CDR3 sequences, 24% seen once, with 0.7% to 0.95% in the top ten. The sequencing sample was made of naive CD8+ T cells from blood, with Jurkat cell RNA spiked in. The sample's subset: FACS-sorted CD8+CD4-CCR7+CD45RA+ naive T cells. These receptors all stem from a human donor in good health. Some libraries in this study had Jurkat cell RNA spiked in.

Details on this clonotype: Compared with germline, one end of the junction differs, possibly owing to a read error. The chain employs TRBV7-8 and TRBJ2-5; possible D gene TRBD2, 6 bases. Germline lookup yields CDR1 SGHVS and CDR2 FQNEAQ. There are 16 residues in the CDR3. This chain's CDR3 is CASSLGGERDQEPQYF. DNA for the CDR3: TGTGCCAGCAGCTTAGGGGGGGAGAGGGACCAAGAGCCCCAGTACTTC.

This clonotype was seen more than once but under ten times. The V call is TRBV15, the J call TRBJ2-3; 14 bases align to TRBD2. Germline loops: CDR1 LNHNV, CDR2 YYDKDF (reference sequence). The CDR3 contains 18 residues. V trimming: 7 bases; J trimming: 4 bases; junction bases outside the gene matches: 13. CDR3 nucleotides: TGTGCCACCATCCAGACTAGCGGGGGGGCCGCTATTCCAGATACGCAGTATTTT. This translates into CATIQTSGGAAIPDTQYF.

The chain recombines TRBV5-4 with TRBJ2-7; perhaps TRBD2 as D (5 bases). V lost 2 bases and J 6 bases, leaving 15 bases between the germline ends. Germline V lookup: CDR1 SGHNT, CDR2 YYREEE (reference sequence). The CDR3 extends over 14 amino acids. In nucleotides, the CDR3 is TGTGCCAGCAGCTTTGGGCAGACGAGCGGCGAGCAGTACTTC. Translated, it gives CASSFGQTSGEQYF.